This TCR beta chain was identified in a study of identical twins. Findings of the study overall: Twin pairs had excess sharing that was weaker in beta out-of-frame sequences. Twin-shared out-of-frame alpha sequences were enriched for low generation probability. The study based its conclusions on cross-sectional statistical analysis and did not follow the same donors. The more abundant beta clonotypes in cord blood had fewer insertions, and memory repertoires did not show this.

In TCRdb, the 5' RACE reads were re-called with MiXCR into one record per CDR3 protein. Seen here are 410,000 or so distinct CDR3 sequences, around 20% observed once, and the top ten hold 12%. Germline V gene data show CDR1 as LGHNA and CDR2 as YSLEER. This CDR3 comprises 16 residues. The ends were cut back, 0 bases at V and 0 bases at J, with 10 bases in the middle. This clonotype was counted many times. Its antigen is currently unknown. The gene calls are TRBV4-3 and TRBJ2-3; D remains unclear. The clonotype comes from a man aged 50 to 59 in good health. The specimen was naive T cells sorted from blood. CDR3 protein: CASSQEGDWSTDTQYF. As DNA, the CDR3 is TGCGCCAGCAGCCAAGAGGGCGACTGGAGCACAGATACGCAGTATTTT.